This T cell receptor (beta chain) is from a study of OX40 agonist ivuxolimab in advanced cancers. As for the study in general: Patients got intravenous ivuxolimab at 0.01 to 10 mg/kg every 2 weeks.

The CDR3 totals 15 residues. V was clipped by 4 bases and J by 2 bases, with 14 bases between them. The germline V gene has CDR1 LNHDA and CDR2 SQIVND (reference sequence). Only in-frame clones appear in the TCRdb table, and some are missing; sequencing was by immunoSEQ multiplex PCR. Of around 92,000 clones listed, 85% to 95% were seen once; the top ten hold over 0.2%. On this clone itself: The antigen is not known.

The study, taken as a whole, reports: Clonal expansion by week 6 occurred in CD4+ and CD8+ blood T cells (at 0.1 to 3.0 mg/kg).

Autoimmune disease history or systemic immunosuppression barred patients. The origin of this receptor is an adult with an advanced solid tumor such as melanoma, head and neck, liver or kidney cancer. This chain joins TRBV19 and TRBJ1-1; tentatively, D is TRBD1 (5 bases). Source: CD4+ or CD8+ T cells sorted from blood, taken in a trial of the OX40 agonist ivuxolimab. The CDR3 region has the DNA TGTGCCAGTAGTACCGGGGGACGGCCTAACACTGAAGCTTTCTTT. This sequence encodes CASSTGGRPNTEAFF.